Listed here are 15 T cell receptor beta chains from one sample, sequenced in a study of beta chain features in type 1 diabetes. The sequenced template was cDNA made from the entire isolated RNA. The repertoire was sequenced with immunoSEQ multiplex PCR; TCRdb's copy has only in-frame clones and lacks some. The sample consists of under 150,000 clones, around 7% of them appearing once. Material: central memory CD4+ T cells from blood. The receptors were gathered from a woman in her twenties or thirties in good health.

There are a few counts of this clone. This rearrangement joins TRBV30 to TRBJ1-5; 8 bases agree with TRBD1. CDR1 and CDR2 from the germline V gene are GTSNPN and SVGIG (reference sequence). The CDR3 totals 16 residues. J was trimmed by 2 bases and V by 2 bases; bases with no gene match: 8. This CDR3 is CAWSYSGGSGNQPQHF. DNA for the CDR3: TGTGCCTGGAGTTACTCAGGGGGCTCGGGCAATCAGCCCCAGCATTTT.

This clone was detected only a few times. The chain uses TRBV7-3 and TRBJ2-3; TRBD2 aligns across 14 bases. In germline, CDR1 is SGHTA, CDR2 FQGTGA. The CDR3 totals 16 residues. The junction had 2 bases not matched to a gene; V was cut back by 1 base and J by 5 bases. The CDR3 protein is CASSLIGTSGGDTQYF. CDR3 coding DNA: TGTGCCAGCAGCTTAATAGGGACTAGCGGGGGAGATACGCAGTATTTT.

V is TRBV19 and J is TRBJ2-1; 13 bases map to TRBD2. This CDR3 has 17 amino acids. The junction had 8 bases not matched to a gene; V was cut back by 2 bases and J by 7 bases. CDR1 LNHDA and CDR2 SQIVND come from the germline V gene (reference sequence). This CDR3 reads CASSISRLAGGRNEQFF. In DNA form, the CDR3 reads TGTGCCAGTAGTATATCCAGACTAGCGGGAGGACGTAATGAGCAGTTCTTC.

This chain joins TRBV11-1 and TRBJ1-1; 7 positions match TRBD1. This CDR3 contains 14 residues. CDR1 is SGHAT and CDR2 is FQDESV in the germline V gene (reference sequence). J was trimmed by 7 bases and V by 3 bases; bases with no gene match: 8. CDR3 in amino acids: CASSFRQGKGEAFF. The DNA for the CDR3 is TGTGCCAGCAGCTTCAGACAGGGAAAGGGTGAAGCTTTCTTT.

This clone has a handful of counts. CDR3 residues: CASSLEIGNRAKNIQYF. The CDR3 nucleotides are TGTGCCAGCAGCTTAGAGATCGGGAATAGAGCCAAAAACATTCAGTACTTC. The chain has TRBV11-2 and TRBJ2-4; D perhaps matches TRBD2 (5 bases). The CDR3 runs 17 residues. Germline V gives CDR1 SGHAT, CDR2 FQNNGV. Trimming stripped 0 bases from V and 0 bases from J, with 12 bases between.

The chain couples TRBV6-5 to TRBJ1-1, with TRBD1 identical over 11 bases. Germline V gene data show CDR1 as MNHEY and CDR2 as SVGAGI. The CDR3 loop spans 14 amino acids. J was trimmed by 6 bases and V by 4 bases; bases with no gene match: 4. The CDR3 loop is CASSFEGQGAEAFF. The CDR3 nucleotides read TGTGCCAGCAGTTTCGAGGGACAGGGGGCTGAAGCTTTCTTT.

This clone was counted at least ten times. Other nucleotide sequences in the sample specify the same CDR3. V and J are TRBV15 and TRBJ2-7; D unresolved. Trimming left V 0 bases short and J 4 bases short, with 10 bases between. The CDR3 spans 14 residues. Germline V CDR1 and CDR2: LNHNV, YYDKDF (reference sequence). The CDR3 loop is CATSRDRSGYEQYF. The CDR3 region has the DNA TGTGCCACCAGCAGAGATCGATCCGGGTACGAGCAGTACTTC.

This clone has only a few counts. The DNA of the CDR3 is TGTGCCAGCAGCTTAGAAAGTCTAGCGGGGATGTCCAATGAGCAGTTCTTC. It encodes CASSLESLAGMSNEQFF. This sequence joins TRBV7-2 and TRBJ2-1; 9 positions agree with TRBD2. V lost 1 base, J lost 6 bases, and 10 bases stayed unmatched. The germline CDR1 and CDR2 sequences are SGHTA and FQGNSA. The CDR3 covers 17 residues.

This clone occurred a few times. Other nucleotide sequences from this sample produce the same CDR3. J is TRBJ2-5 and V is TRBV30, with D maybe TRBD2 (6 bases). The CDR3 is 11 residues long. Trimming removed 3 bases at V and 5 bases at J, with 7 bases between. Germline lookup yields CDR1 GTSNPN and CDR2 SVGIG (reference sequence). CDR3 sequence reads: CAWSGGETQYF. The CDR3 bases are TGTGCCTGGAGCGGAGGGGAGACCCAGTACTTC.

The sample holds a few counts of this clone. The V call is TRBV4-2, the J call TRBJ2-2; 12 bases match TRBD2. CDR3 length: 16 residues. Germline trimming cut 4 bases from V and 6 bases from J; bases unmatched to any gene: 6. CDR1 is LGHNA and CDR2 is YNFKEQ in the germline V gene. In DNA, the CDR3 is TGTGCCAGCAGCCTCCTAGCGGGAGGGCCCCCCGGGGAGCTGTTTTTT. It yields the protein CASSLLAGGPPGELFF.

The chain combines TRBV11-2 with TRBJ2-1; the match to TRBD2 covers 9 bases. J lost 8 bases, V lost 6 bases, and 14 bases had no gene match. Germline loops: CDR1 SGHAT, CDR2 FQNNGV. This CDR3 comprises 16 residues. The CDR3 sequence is CASRRKLAGVVDEQFF. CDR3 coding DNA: TGTGCCAGCAGGCGTAAATTAGCGGGAGTAGTCGATGAGCAGTTCTTC.

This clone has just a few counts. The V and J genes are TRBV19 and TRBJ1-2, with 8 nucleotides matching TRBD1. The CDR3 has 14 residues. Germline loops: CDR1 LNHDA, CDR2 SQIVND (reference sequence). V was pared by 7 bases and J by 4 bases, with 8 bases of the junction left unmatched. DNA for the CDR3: TGTGCCAGTATTCGGCAGGGGGCCCTCTATGGCTACACCTTC. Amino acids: CASIRQGALYGYTF.

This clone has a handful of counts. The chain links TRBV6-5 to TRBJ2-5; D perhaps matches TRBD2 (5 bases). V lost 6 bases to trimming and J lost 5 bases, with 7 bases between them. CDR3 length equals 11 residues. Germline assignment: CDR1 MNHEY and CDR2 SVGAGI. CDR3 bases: TGTGCCAGCAGACTAGAGGAGACCCAGTACTTC. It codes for CASRLEETQYF.

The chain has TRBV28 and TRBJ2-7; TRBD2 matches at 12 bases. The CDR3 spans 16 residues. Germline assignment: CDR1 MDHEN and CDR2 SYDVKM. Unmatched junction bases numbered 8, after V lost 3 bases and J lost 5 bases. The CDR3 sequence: CASSFGSASGRDEQYF. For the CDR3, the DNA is TGTGCCAGCAGTTTTGGGTCGGCTAGCGGGAGGGACGAGCAGTACTTC.

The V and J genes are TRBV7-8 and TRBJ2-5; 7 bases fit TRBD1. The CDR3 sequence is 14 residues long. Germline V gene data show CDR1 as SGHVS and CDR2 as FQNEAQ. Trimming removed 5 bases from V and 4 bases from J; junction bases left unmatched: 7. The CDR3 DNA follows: TGTGCCAGCAGCATACGACAGGGAATAGAGACCCAGTACTTC. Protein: CASSIRQGIETQYF.